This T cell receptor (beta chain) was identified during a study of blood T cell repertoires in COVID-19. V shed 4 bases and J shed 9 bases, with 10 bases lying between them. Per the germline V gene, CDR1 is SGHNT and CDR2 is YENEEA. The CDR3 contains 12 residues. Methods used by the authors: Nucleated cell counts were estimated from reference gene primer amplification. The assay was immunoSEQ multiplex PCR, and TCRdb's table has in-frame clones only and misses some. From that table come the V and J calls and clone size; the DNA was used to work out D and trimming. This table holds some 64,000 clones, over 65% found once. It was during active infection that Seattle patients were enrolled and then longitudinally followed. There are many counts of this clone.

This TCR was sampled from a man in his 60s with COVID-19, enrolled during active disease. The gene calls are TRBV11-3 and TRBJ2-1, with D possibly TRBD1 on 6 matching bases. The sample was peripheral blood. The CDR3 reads CASSSRGGEQFF. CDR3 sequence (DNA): TGTGCCAGCAGCTCCCGAGGGGGTGAGCAGTTCTTC.